The sequence of this TCR beta chain was determined in a study of T cell repertoires in cytomegalovirus infection. Study context: Public TCR beta signatures were indicative of both CMV infection and a matching HLA type. Notes on the study in general: Carriers of CMV plus the relevant HLA were identified by cumulative public TCR beta family frequency. In two of eight donors, the top clonotype was HLA-C-restricted CMV-specific.

This clonotype was seen many times. The target antigen is unknown. The CDR3 has 15 amino acids. Looked up from germline, CDR1 is SGHTA and CDR2 is FQGNSA. The V segment lost 3 bases and the J segment 5 bases; nucleotides outside the gene matches: 7. TCRdb re-derived calls from the reads in MiXCR, one entry per CDR3 protein. The sample lists tens of thousands of distinct CDR3 sequences, 20% to 25% occurring once. The TCR sequence derives from a human donor in good health (CMV status not recorded). Some clones in this sample may be carry-over from other donors' samples. Sequenced: PBMCs, sequenced either directly or after in vitro stimulation (not recorded which). The V and J genes are TRBV7-2 and TRBJ2-3, with 8 bases that match TRBD2. The CDR3 here is CASSFSGTRRDTQYF. The CDR3 region has the DNA TGTGCCAGCAGCTTTAGCGGGACGCGTAGAGATACGCAGTATTTT. The full variable domain, in which reference TRBV7-2 and TRBJ2-3 provide the parts outside the CDR3, is GAGVSQSPSNKVTEKGKDVELRCDPISGHTALYWYRQSLGQGLEFLIYFQGNSAPDKSGLPSDRFSAERTGGSVSTLTIQRTQQEDSAVYLCASSFSGTRRDTQYFGPGTRLTVL.